These T cell receptor beta chains were read from a single sample in a study of T cell changes during pregnancy in multiple sclerosis. Here immunoSEQ multiplex PCR was the method, and the copy in TCRdb shows in-frame clones only, minus some. Here the sample spans roughly 110,000 clones, around nine tenths being singletons. The input for sequencing was peripheral blood, taken in the third trimester of pregnancy. The origin of the receptors is a female donor with multiple sclerosis, enrolled in a pregnancy study. Each CDR3 is given with its conserved first and last residue. Fields, in order: J gene, clone size, V gene, D gene, CDR3 DNA, CDR3 protein. D genes are given only for firm matches. Expanded clones are given a class, and other clones once, few, many or no size at all.

j_gene: TRBJ2-1; abundance: .; v_gene: TRBV30; d_gene: .; CDR3nt: TGTGCCTGGCGGGCTAGCGTCTGGCCTTACAATGAGCAGTTCTTC; CDR3aa: CAWRASVWPYNEQFF
j_gene: TRBJ1-1; abundance: .; v_gene: TRBV25-1; d_gene: .; CDR3nt: TGTGCCAGCAGTCACCTGGGCAGTTTGAACACTGAAGCTTTCTTT; CDR3aa: CASSHLGSLNTEAFF
j_gene: TRBJ2-7; abundance: .; v_gene: TRBV5-4; d_gene: .; CDR3nt: TGTGCCACCTCACCGGGGGGCCTGAACGAGCAGTACTTC; CDR3aa: CATSPGGLNEQYF
j_gene: TRBJ1-1; abundance: .; v_gene: TRBV18; d_gene: .; CDR3nt: TGTGCCAGCTCACGAGGTACAGGCCTTGTTTCGCGGGCTTTCTTT; CDR3aa: CASSRGTGLVSRAFF
j_gene: TRBJ2-1; abundance: .; v_gene: TRBV30; d_gene: TRBD2; CDR3nt: TGTGCCTGGACTAGCGGGAGCTCCAATGAGCAGTTCTTC; CDR3aa: CAWTSGSSNEQFF
j_gene: TRBJ1-1; abundance: once; v_gene: TRBV11-2; d_gene: .; CDR3nt: TGTGCCAGCACTACAAATCCGGGATCCACTGAAGCTTTCTTT; CDR3aa: CASTTNPGSTEAFF
j_gene: TRBJ1-4; abundance: .; v_gene: TRBV6-1; d_gene: .; CDR3nt: TGTGCCAGCAGTGGAACAGGCCCGTGGGAAGAAAAACTGTTTTTT; CDR3aa: CASSGTGPWEEKLFF
j_gene: TRBJ1-1; abundance: .; v_gene: TRBV5-5; d_gene: .; CDR3nt: TGTGCCAGCAGCCTCGGAGTTTGGAACACTGAAGCTTTCTTT; CDR3aa: CASSLGVWNTEAFF
j_gene: TRBJ1-5; abundance: .; v_gene: TRBV30; d_gene: .; CDR3nt: TGTGCCTGGGGGTCGGGCGGGTATCAGCCCCAGCATTTT; CDR3aa: CAWGSGGYQPQHF
j_gene: TRBJ1-2; abundance: .; v_gene: TRBV5-5; d_gene: TRBD1; CDR3nt: TGTGCCAGCAGCGTATTGGGGACAGGACACCACCCTGGCTACACCTTC; CDR3aa: CASSVLGTGHHPGYTF
j_gene: TRBJ2-3; abundance: .; v_gene: TRBV7-9; d_gene: TRBD2; CDR3nt: TGTGCCAGCAGCTCCCCGGTGGGACTAGCGGACTTCACAGATACGCAGTATTTT; CDR3aa: CASSSPVGLADFTDTQYF
j_gene: TRBJ1-1; abundance: once; v_gene: TRBV28; d_gene: .; CDR3nt: TGTGCCAGCAGGCCCGGTGGGGTGGAGGAAAACACTGAAGCTTTCTTT; CDR3aa: CASRPGGVEENTEAFF
j_gene: TRBJ2-3; abundance: .; v_gene: TRBV5-1; d_gene: TRBD2; CDR3nt: TGCGCCAGCAGCCCGGGGACTAGCGGGAGGGATACGCAGTATTTT; CDR3aa: CASSPGTSGRDTQYF
j_gene: TRBJ2-1; abundance: .; v_gene: TRBV28; d_gene: .; CDR3nt: TGTGCCAGCAGCCGAACTCTAGCATCCAATGAGCAGTTCTTC; CDR3aa: CASSRTLASNEQFF
j_gene: TRBJ1-2; abundance: .; v_gene: TRBV9; d_gene: TRBD1; CDR3nt: TGTGCCAGCAGCGTAGACGGACAGGGGCCTGGCGATGGCTACACCTTC; CDR3aa: CASSVDGQGPGDGYTF
j_gene: TRBJ2-1; abundance: once; v_gene: TRBV29-1; d_gene: TRBD1; CDR3nt: TGCAGCGTGGGGACAGGGGGCGGTGAGCAGTTCTTC; CDR3aa: CSVGTGGGEQFF
j_gene: TRBJ2-7; abundance: .; v_gene: TRBV2; d_gene: .; CDR3nt: TGTGCCAGCAGGACAGGATCCTACGAGCAGTACTTC; CDR3aa: CASRTGSYEQYF
j_gene: TRBJ1-1; abundance: .; v_gene: TRBV6-6; d_gene: .; CDR3nt: TGTGCCAGCAGTTACTCAGCGACCCGAATGAACACTGAAGCTTTCTTT; CDR3aa: CASSYSATRMNTEAFF
j_gene: TRBJ2-5; abundance: .; v_gene: TRBV6-1; d_gene: TRBD1; CDR3nt: TGTGCCAGCAGTCCCGGGACAGGGGCACAAGAGACCCAGTACTTC; CDR3aa: CASSPGTGAQETQYF